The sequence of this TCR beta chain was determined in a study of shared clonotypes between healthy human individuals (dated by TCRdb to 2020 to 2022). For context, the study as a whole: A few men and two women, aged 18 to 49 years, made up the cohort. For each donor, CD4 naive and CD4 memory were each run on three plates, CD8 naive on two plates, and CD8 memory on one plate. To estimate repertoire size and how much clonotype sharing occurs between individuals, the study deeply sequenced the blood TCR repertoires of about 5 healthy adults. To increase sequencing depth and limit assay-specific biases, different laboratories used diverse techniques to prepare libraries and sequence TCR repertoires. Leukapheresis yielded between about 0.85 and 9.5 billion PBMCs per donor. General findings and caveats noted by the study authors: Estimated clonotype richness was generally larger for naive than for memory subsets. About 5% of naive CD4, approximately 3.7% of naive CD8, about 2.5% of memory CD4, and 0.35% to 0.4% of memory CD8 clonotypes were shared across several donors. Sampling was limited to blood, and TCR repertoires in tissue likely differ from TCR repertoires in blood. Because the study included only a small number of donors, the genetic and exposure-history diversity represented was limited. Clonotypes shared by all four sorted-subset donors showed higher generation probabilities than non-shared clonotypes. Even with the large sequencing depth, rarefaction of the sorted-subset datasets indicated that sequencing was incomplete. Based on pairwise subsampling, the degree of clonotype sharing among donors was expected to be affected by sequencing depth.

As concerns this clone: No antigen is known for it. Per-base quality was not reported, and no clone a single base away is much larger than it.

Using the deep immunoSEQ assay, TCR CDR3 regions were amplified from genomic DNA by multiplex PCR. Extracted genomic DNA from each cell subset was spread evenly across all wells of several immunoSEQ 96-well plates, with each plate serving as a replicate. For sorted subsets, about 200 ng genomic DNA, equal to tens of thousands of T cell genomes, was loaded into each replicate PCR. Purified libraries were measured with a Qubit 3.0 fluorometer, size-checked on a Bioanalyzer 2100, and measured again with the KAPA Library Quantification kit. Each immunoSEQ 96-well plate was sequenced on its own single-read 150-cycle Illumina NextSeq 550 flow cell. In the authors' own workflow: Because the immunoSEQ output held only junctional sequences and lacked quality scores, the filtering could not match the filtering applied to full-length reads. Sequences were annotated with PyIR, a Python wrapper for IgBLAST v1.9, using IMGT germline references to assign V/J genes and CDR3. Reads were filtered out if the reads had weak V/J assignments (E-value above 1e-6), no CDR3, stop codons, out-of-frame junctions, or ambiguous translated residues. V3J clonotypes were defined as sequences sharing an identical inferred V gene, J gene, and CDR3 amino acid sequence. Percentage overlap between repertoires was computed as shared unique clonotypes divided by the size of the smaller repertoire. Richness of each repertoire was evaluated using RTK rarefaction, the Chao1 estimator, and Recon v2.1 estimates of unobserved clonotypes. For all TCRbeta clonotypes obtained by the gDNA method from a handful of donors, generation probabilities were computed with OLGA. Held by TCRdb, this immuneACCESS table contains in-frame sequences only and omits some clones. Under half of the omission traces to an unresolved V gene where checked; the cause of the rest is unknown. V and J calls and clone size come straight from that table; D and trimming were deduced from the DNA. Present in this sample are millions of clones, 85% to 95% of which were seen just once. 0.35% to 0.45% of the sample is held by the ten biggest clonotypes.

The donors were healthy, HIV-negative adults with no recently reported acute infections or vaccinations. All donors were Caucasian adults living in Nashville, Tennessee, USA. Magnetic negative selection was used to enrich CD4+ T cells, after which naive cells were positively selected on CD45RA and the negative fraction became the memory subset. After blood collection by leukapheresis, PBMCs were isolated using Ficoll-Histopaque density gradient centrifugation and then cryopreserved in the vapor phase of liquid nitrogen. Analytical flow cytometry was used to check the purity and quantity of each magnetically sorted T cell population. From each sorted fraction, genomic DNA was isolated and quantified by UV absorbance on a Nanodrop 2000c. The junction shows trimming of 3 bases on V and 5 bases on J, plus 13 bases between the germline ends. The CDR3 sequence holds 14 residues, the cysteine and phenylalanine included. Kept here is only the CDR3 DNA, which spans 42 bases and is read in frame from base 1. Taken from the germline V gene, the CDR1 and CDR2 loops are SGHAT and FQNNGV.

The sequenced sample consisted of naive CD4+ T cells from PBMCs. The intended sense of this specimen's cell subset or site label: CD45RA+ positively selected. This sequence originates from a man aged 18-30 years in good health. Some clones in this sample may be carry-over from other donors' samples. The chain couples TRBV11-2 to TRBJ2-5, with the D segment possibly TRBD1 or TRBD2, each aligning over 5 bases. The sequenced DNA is TGTGCCAGCAGCTTGTGGGGACCCGGGGAGACCCAGTACTTC. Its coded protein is CASSLWGPGETQYF. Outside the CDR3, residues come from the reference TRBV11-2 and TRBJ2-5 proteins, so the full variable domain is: EAGVAQSPRYKIIEKRQSVAFWCNPISGHATLYWYQQILGQGPKLLIQFQNNGVVDDSQLPKDRFSAERLKGVDSTLKIQPAKLEDSAVYLCASSLWGPGETQYFGPGTRLLVL.